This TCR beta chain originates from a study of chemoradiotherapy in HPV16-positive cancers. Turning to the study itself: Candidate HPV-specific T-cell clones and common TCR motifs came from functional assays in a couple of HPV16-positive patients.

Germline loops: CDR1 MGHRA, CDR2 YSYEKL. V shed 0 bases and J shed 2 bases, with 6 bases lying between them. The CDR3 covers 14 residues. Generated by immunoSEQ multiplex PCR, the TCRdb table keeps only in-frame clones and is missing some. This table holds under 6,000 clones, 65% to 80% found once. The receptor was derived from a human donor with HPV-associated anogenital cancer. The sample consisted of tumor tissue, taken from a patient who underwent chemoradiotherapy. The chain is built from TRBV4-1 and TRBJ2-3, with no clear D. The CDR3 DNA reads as TGCGCCAGCAGCCAAGAGGCCTACACAGATACGCAGTATTTT. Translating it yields CASSQEAYTDTQYF.